This T cell receptor beta chain was recovered during a study of blood T cell repertoires in COVID-19. Study-level background: Collection of acute and convalescent COVID-19 samples took place in the United States, Italy and Spain.

The germline V gene has CDR1 SGHRS and CDR2 YFSETQ. Trimming at V came to 4 bases and at J to 1 base, leaving 12 bases not matched to a gene. This CDR3 spans 17 amino acids. The authors' processing: From reference gene primer amplification, estimates of nucleated cell counts were derived. Produced via immunoSEQ multiplex PCR; TCRdb's table is partial and in-frame only. V, J and clone size are those of that table, while D and trimming were read from the DNA. The data contain about 500,000 clones, about 89% of them singletons. The sequence was obtained from a woman between 45 and 65 years old with COVID-19, enrolled during active disease. Sequences were obtained from peripheral blood. J is TRBJ2-5 and V is TRBV5-1; 8 positions agree with TRBD1. Written as DNA, the CDR3 is TGCGCCAGCAGCATTGGACAGGGAGGTTGGCTCCAAGAGACCCAGTACTTC. It codes for CASSIGQGGWLQETQYF.